The rows below give T cell receptor beta chains drawn from one sample of a study of blood T cell repertoires in COVID-19. Produced via immunoSEQ multiplex PCR; TCRdb's table is partial and in-frame only. Counted here are 150,000 to 200,000 clones, 88% occurring once; the ten biggest clones make up about 4.2%. The sample was peripheral blood. The receptors come from a human donor in a cohort sampled during active COVID-19. The CDR3 runs from the conserved cysteine through the conserved F or W. Fields, in order: V gene, J gene, D gene, clone size, CDR3 DNA, CDR3 protein. A D gene is named only where the DNA matches it firmly. Only some rows state a clone size, as once, few, many or a class for expanded clones.

TRBV4-3	TRBJ1-4	-	-	TGCGCCAGCAGCCAAGATGGTGGAGGGAATGAAAAACTGTTTTTT	CASSQDGGGNEKLFF
TRBV5-1	TRBJ2-1	-	-	TGCGCCAGCAGCTTGGGAGAGAGATACAATGAGCAGTTCTTC	CASSLGERYNEQFF
TRBV5-4	TRBJ2-7	TRBD1	once	TGTGCCAGCAGTCGAGATGGGACAGACATCTACGAGCAGTACTTC	CASSRDGTDIYEQYF
TRBV6-2/TRBV6-3	TRBJ2-4	TRBD1	-	TGTGCCAGCAGTTCGCCTTTGACAGGGGGCGTTATGGACATTCAGTACTTC	CASSSPLTGGVMDIQYF
TRBV11-2	TRBJ2-1	-	-	TGTGCCAGCAGCGTAGCTTTTGAGCAGTTCTTC	CASSVAFEQFF
TRBV4-3	TRBJ1-4	-	-	TGCGCCAGCAGCCAAGATGGTGGGGCAGGGGATGATGAAAAACTGTTTTTT	CASSQDGGAGDDEKLFF
TRBV5-4	TRBJ2-7	TRBD2	-	TGTGCCAGCAGCCCAATAGCGGGGGAAGCTCCCGAGCAGTACTTC	CASSPIAGEAPEQYF
TRBV7-9	TRBJ2-1	-	once	TGTGCCAGCAGCTTAGTCGGAGCCACGCGGGGTGAGCAGTTCTTC	CASSLVGATRGEQFF
TRBV5-1	TRBJ2-5	TRBD2	-	TGCGCCAGCAGCTTGGAGCGGGGGGCGGTTGAGACCCAGTACTTC	CASSLERGAVETQYF
TRBV12-3/TRBV12-4	TRBJ2-1	-	-	TGTGCCACCCAGCGGGCTAGCTACAATGAGCAGTTCTTC	CATQRASYNEQFF
TRBV28	TRBJ1-2	-	-	TGTGCCAGCAGTTCGACTCACAGGGTCTTTGGCTACACCTTC	CASSSTHRVFGYTF
TRBV5-1	TRBJ2-7	TRBD1	few	TGCGCCAGCAGCTTGGGACAGGGGGCAACCTCCTACGAGCAGTACTTC	CASSLGQGATSYEQYF
TRBV19	TRBJ1-2	TRBD1	-	TGTGCCAGTAGTGGACAGGCTGGTAACTATGGCTACACCTTC	CASSGQAGNYGYTF
TRBV3-1/TRBV3-2	TRBJ1-4	-	few	TGTGCCAGCAGCCAGCACAGGATTAGTGAAAAACTGTTTTTT	CASSQHRISEKLFF
TRBV6-5	TRBJ2-2	-	-	TGTGCCAGCAGTAGGGGGTTTGGTACCGGGGAGCTGTTTTTT	CASSRGFGTGELFF
TRBV7-8	TRBJ2-1	-	-	TGTGCCAGCAGCGCTAGGGGGGGGGACGATGAGCAGTTCTTC	CASSARGGDDEQFF
TRBV2	TRBJ2-3	-	-	TGTGCCAGCAGTGAAGACCTAGTTCGGTATTTT	CASSEDLVRYF
TRBV9	TRBJ2-7	-	-	TGTGCCAGCAGCGCTCGAGGGGACAAGGCCTACGAGCAGTACTTC	CASSARGDKAYEQYF
TRBV2	TRBJ2-1	TRBD2	-	TGTGCCAGCAGTGGGATGGCCGGACTAGCACACAATGAGCAGTTCTTC	CASSGMAGLAHNEQFF
TRBV6-2/TRBV6-3	TRBJ1-6	TRBD1	-	TGTGCCAGCAGTAACGGACAGGGCCGAGTAAATTCACCCCTCCACTTT	CASSNGQGRVNSPLHF
TRBV4-2	TRBJ2-7	-	once	TGTGCCAGCAGCCAAGTATCCTCCGAGCAGTACTTC	CASSQVSSEQYF
TRBV5-1	TRBJ2-5	-	once	TGCGCCAGCAGCTTTAGCGGGGGACAGGGGATTAGAGAGACCCAGTACTTC	CASSFSGGQGIRETQYF
TRBV7-2	TRBJ2-5	TRBD2	-	TGTGCCAGCAGCGCCCCGGGCCTAGCGGGGGGGCGGACCCAGTACTTC	CASSAPGLAGGRTQYF
TRBV4-2	TRBJ2-2	-	-	TGTGCCAGCAGCCTCGGGGATACCGGGGAGCTGTTTTTT	CASSLGDTGELFF
TRBV6-2/TRBV6-3	TRBJ1-5	-	-	TGTGCCAGCAGTCCAGGGACTCGACAGCCCCAGCATTTT	CASSPGTRQPQHF
TRBV28	TRBJ2-2	-	-	TGTGCCAGCCTTACCACGGGGGGCGGTGGGACCGGGGAGCTGTTTTTT	CASLTTGGGGTGELFF
TRBV4-3	TRBJ2-4	TRBD1	-	TGCGCCAGCAGTCCCACAGGGGACCCTAAAAACATTCAGTACTTC	CASSPTGDPKNIQYF
TRBV6-6	TRBJ1-1	TRBD1	-	TGTGCCAGCAGCCCGGACAGGGGAGGAGGGATAACCGAAGCTTTCTTT	CASSPDRGGGITEAFF
TRBV5-1	TRBJ1-1	TRBD1	-	TGCGCCAGCAGCTTGGTGACAGGGGGGCTGAACACTGAAGCTTTCTTT	CASSLVTGGLNTEAFF
TRBV5-4	TRBJ1-6	-	once	TGTGCCAGCAGCTTGGAGGGACAAACCCTCCACTTT	CASSLEGQTLHF
TRBV3-1/TRBV3-2	TRBJ2-7	-	-	TGTGCCAGCAGCCAAGTGGGGACCGGGGGCTACGAGCAGTACTTC	CASSQVGTGGYEQYF
TRBV4-3	TRBJ2-2	-	few	TGCGCCAGCAGCCAGGGACTCGGGCCCGGGGAGCTGTTTTTT	CASSQGLGPGELFF
TRBV7-9	TRBJ2-3	TRBD2	-	TGTGCCAGCAGCCCCCCCAGCGGGAGGGCCTTGGATACGCAGTATTTT	CASSPPSGRALDTQYF
TRBV5-1	TRBJ1-1	-	once	TGCGCCAGCGGGCAGGAAAATATGAACACTGAAGCTTTCTTT	CASGQENMNTEAFF
TRBV5-1	TRBJ2-1	TRBD1	-	TGCGCCAGCAGCTTGGGGACAGGGGGAACCTACAATGAGCAGTTCTTC	CASSLGTGGTYNEQFF
TRBV15	TRBJ1-1	-	-	TGTGCCACCAGCGGATGGGACACCAATGAAGCTTTCTTT	CATSGWDTNEAFF
TRBV7-2	TRBJ2-7	-	-	TGTGCCAGCAGCCTACAGGGGGGGACCACCTACGAGCAGTACTTC	CASSLQGGTTYEQYF
TRBV19	TRBJ2-1	TRBD2	-	TGTGCCAGTAATGGGGGGGACCCCTACAATGAGCAGTTCTTC	CASNGGDPYNEQFF
TRBV28	TRBJ2-3	-	-	TGTGCCAGCAGTTTATTGGGGAGTCGAGATACGCAGTATTTT	CASSLLGSRDTQYF
TRBV18	TRBJ1-2	TRBD1	-	TGTGCCAGCTCGACCACACAGGGACAGGGGGGCTATGGCTACACCTTC	CASSTTQGQGGYGYTF
TRBV27	TRBJ2-7	TRBD1	-	TGTGCCGCAACTAACGACAGGGCGCCCTACGAGCAGTACTTC	CAATNDRAPYEQYF
TRBV7-2	TRBJ2-1	TRBD1	-	TGTGCCAGCAGAGTGGGACAGAACAATGAGCAGTTCTTC	CASRVGQNNEQFF
TRBV11-2	TRBJ1-1	TRBD1	-	TGTGCCAGCAGCTTAGCTATACAGGGGGCCACTGAAGCTTTCTTT	CASSLAIQGATEAFF
TRBV7-8	TRBJ1-1	-	-	TGTGCCAGCAATCAGGGGAAGAACACTGAAGCTTTCTTT	CASNQGKNTEAFF
TRBV5-1	TRBJ1-2	TRBD1	-	TGCGCCAGCAGCTTGGAGGGGGCGCGCTATGGCTACACCTTC	CASSLEGARYGYTF
TRBV4-1	TRBJ1-2	-	-	TGCGCCAGCAGCCAGTGGGCCGAAAACTATGGCTACACCTTC	CASSQWAENYGYTF
TRBV5-6	TRBJ2-2	TRBD2	-	TGTGCCAGCAGCTTGGGTCGGGCGGGAGTGGTAACCGGGGAGCTGTTTTTT	CASSLGRAGVVTGELFF
TRBV24-1	TRBJ2-3	TRBD1	-	TGTGCCACCAGTGATCAGCGGACAGGGGACACAGATACGCAGTATTTT	CATSDQRTGDTDTQYF
TRBV5-1	TRBJ2-3	TRBD2	-	TGCGCCAGCAGCTTGGAGCCCGGGACTAGCGTTGATACGCAGTATTTT	CASSLEPGTSVDTQYF
TRBV7-9	TRBJ1-4	-	-	TGTGCCAGCAGCTTAAGAGACAGGTTTAATGAAAAACTGTTTTTT	CASSLRDRFNEKLFF
TRBV6-1	TRBJ2-3	TRBD1	-	TGTGCCAGCAGTGAAGCGGGGACAGTGAGCACAGATACGCAGTATTTT	CASSEAGTVSTDTQYF
TRBV6-5	TRBJ2-3	TRBD1	-	TGTGCCAGCAATCCGGGACAGAACACAGATACGCAGTATTTT	CASNPGQNTDTQYF
TRBV11-3	TRBJ1-1	TRBD1	-	TGTGCCAGCAGCCCTAGTGGGACAGGCAACACTGAAGCTTTCTTT	CASSPSGTGNTEAFF